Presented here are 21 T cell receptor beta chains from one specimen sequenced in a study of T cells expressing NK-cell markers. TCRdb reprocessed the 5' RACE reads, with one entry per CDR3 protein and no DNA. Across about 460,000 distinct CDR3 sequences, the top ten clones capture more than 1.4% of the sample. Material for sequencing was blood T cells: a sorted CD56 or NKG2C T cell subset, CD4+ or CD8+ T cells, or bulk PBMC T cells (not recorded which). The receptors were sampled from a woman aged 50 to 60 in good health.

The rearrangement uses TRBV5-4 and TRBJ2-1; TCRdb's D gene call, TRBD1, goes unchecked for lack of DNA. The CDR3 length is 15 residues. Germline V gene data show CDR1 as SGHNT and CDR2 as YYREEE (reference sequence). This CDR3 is CASSSRFEGDNEQFF.

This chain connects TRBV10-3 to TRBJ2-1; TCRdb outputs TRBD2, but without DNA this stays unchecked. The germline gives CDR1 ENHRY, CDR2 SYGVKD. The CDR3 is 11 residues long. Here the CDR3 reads CAIGPYNEQFF.

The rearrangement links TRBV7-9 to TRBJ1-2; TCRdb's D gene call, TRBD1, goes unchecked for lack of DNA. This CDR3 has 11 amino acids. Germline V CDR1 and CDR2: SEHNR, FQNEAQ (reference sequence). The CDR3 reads CASSAQVSYTF. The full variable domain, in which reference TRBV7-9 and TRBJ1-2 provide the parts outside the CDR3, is DTGVSQNPRHKITKRGQNVTFRCDPISEHNRLYWYRQTLGQGPEFLTYFQNEAQLEKSRLLSDRFSAERPKGSFSTLEIQRTEQGDSAMYLCASSAQVSYTFGSGTRLTVV.

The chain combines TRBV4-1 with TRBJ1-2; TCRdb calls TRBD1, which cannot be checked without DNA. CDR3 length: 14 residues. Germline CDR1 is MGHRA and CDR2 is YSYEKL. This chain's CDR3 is CASSQDGTGLGYTF.

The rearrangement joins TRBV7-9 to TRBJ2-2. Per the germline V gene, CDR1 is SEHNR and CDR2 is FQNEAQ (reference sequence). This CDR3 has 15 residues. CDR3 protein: CASSFQWWNTGELFF.

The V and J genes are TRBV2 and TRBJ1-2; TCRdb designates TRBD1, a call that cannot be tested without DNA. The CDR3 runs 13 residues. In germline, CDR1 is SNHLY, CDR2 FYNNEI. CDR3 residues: CASSEVAGQGYTF.

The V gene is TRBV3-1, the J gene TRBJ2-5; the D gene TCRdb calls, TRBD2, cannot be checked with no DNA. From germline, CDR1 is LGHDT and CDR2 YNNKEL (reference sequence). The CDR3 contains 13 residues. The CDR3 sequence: CASSRTTSGTQYF.

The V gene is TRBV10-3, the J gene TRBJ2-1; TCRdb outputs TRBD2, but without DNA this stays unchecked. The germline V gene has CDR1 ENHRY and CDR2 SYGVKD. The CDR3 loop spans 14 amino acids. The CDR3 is CAISAPPRGNEQFF.

The CDR3 here is CASSQDRPNIQYF. The rearrangement joins TRBV3-1 to TRBJ2-4. The CDR3 sequence is 13 residues long. Per germline, CDR1 LGHDT and CDR2 YNNKEL (reference sequence). The full variable domain, in which reference TRBV3-1 and TRBJ2-4 provide the parts outside the CDR3, is DTAVSQTPKYLVTQMGNDKSIKCEQNLGHDTMYWYKQDSKKFLKIMFSYNNKELIINETVPNRFSPKSPDKAHLNLHINSLELGDSAVYFCASSQDRPNIQYFGAGTRLSVL.

CDR3 region: CASSSSGIGKSSYNEQFF. This chain uses TRBV7-3 with TRBJ2-1; the D call from TCRdb, TRBD2, cannot be confirmed without DNA. CDR1 is SGHTA and CDR2 is FQGTGA in the germline V gene. The CDR3 is 18 residues long.

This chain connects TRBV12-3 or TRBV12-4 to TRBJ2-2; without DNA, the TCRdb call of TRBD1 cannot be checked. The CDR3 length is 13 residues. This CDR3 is CASNRQGTGELFF.

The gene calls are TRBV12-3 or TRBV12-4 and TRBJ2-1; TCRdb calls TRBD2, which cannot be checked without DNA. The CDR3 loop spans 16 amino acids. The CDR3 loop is CASSPPGLAGGGEQFF.

CDR3 sequence reads: CSVRPGPGNTIYF. The chain employs TRBV29-1 and TRBJ1-3; lacking DNA, the TRBD1 call made by TCRdb goes unchecked. The CDR3 covers 13 residues. Germline V gene data show CDR1 as SQVTM and CDR2 as ANQGSEA.

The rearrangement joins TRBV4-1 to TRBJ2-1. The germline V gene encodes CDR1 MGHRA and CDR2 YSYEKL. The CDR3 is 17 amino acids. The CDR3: CASSQEMIPMHWNEQFF.

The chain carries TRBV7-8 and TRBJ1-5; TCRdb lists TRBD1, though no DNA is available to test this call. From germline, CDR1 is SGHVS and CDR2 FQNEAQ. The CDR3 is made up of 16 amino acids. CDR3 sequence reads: CASSLDRQGAIQPQHF.

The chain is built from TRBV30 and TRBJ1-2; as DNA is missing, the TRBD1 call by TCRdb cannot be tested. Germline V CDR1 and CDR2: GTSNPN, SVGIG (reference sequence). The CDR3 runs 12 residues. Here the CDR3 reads CACTGSWYGYTF.

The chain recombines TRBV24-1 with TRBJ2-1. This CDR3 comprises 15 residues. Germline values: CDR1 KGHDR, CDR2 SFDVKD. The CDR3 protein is CATSDLKVAYNEQFF.

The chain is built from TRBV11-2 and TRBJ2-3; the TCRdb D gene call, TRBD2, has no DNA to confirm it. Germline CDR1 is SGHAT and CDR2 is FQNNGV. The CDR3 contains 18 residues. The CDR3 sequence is CASSPLSVGEFITDTQYF.

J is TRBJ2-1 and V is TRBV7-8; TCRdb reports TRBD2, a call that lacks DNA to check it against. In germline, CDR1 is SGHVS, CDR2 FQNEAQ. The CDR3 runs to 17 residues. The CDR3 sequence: CASSLGRLEARYNEQFF.

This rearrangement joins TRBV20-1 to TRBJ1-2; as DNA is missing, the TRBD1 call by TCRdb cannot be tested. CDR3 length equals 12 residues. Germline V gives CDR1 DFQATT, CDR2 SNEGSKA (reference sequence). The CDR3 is CSARLTAQGYTF.

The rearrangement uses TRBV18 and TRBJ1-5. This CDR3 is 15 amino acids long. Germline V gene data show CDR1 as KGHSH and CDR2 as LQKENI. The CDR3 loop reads CASSPPGSSNQPQHF.